This T cell receptor (beta chain) is drawn from a study of T and B cells in COVID-19 patients. This clonotype occurred a few times. The V end was cut by 1 base, the J end by 7 bases, with 11 bases between. Germline CDR1 reads MNHNY; CDR2 reads SVGAGI (reference sequence). This CDR3 is built from 15 residues. TRB was amplified from around 250-500 ng of blood genomic DNA. Multiplex PCR with BIOMED2 TRB-A/B primer pools amplified TRB rearrangements. A single record per CDR3 protein comes from TCRdb applying MiXCR to the multiplex PCR reads. The sample lists approximately 14,000 distinct CDR3 sequences; roughly 26% were seen once.

The chain joins TRBV6-6 to TRBJ1-6, with D possibly matching TRBD1 (5 bases). The material sequenced was blood. The clonotype comes from a human donor who had recovered from COVID-19. CDR3 in amino acids: CASSYFRGLNSPLHF. CDR3 bases: TGTGCCAGCAGTTACTTCCGGGGACTAAATTCACCCCTCCACTTT.